These 30 T cell receptor beta chains originate from one sample sequenced in a study of blood T cell repertoires in COVID-19 (TCRdb year 2020). The library was prepared using the immunoSEQ multiplex PCR assay. TCRdb provides this immuneACCESS table in a form limited to in-frame rearrangements. Some clones are lacking; in checked studies, under half of them reflect an unresolved V gene, and why the rest are absent is not known. The table for this sample lists about 170,000 clones; 83% of them were counted only once. The ten largest clones add up to roughly 2% of the sample. Material: peripheral blood. The receptors derive from a woman older than 75 with acute or convalescent COVID-19.

The V gene is TRBV5-1, the J gene TRBJ1-1, with TRBD1 matching over 7 bases. From germline, CDR1 is SGHRS and CDR2 YFSETQ. This CDR3 contains 17 residues. Losses at the gene ends were 4 bases for V and 6 bases for J; bases not matched to a gene: 18. The chain's CDR3 is CASSTARTTGPEPEAFF. The CDR3 DNA follows: TGCGCCAGCAGCACGGCAAGAACGACAGGGCCAGAGCCTGAAGCTTTCTTT.

The chain carries TRBV4-3 and TRBJ1-6; D unclear. Germline values: CDR1 LGHNA, CDR2 YSLEER. V was pared by 0 bases and J by 7 bases, with 7 bases between. The CDR3 runs 14 residues. CDR3 coding DNA: TGCGCCAGCAGCCAAGATCCGCAGAATTCACCCCTCCACTTT. Its translation: CASSQDPQNSPLHF.

V gene TRBV5-8 combines with J gene TRBJ2-7; the match to TRBD2 covers 10 bases. This CDR3 is built from 16 residues. CDR1 and CDR2 from the germline V gene are SGHTS and YDEGEE. J lost 4 bases, V lost 4 bases, and 11 bases had no gene match. This CDR3 is CASSLDTSTSGYEQYF. Written as DNA, the CDR3 is TGTGCCAGCAGCCTGGATACCTCGACTAGCGGGTACGAGCAGTACTTC.

V is TRBV19 and J is TRBJ1-6; D may be TRBD1 (6 bases). The V and J ends lost 3 bases and 6 bases respectively, with 12 bases between them. The germline gives CDR1 LNHDA, CDR2 SQIVND (reference sequence). CDR3 length equals 15 residues. The CDR3: CASSISGVGNSPLHF. The CDR3 nucleotides are TGTGCCAGTAGTATCTCAGGGGTTGGTAATTCACCCCTCCACTTT.

This chain links TRBV6-5 with TRBJ1-1; 10 positions agree with TRBD1. Trimming removed 2 bases from V and 6 bases from J; junction bases left unmatched: 0. The germline CDR1 and CDR2 sequences are MNHEY and SVGAGI. This CDR3 spans 13 amino acids. The CDR3, as DNA: TGTGCCAGCAGTTACGGACAGGGGGCTGAAGCTTTCTTT. It specifies CASSYGQGAEAFF.

The chain employs TRBV2 and TRBJ1-6; tentative D call: TRBD1 (5 bases). Germline V gives CDR1 SNHLY, CDR2 FYNNEI. The CDR3 is 15 amino acids. V lost 4 bases, J lost 7 bases, and 14 bases lay in between. This chain's CDR3 is CASSVEAGQNSPLHF. The DNA for the CDR3 is TGTGCCAGCAGTGTTGAAGCAGGGCAGAATTCACCCCTCCACTTT.

This rearrangement joins TRBV4-1 to TRBJ1-3; 7 positions agree with TRBD1. The CDR3 runs to 17 residues. V lost 0 bases and J lost 4; bases outside the gene matches: 9. From germline, CDR1 is MGHRA and CDR2 YSYEKL. As DNA, the CDR3 is TGCGCCAGCAGCCAAGATGTCCAGGGGGTTTCGGGAAACACCATATATTTT. Translation gives CASSQDVQGVSGNTIYF.

The genes are TRBV18 and TRBJ1-5; TRBD1 aligns across 10 bases. CDR3 length: 17 residues. Germline-derived CDR1 and CDR2 are KGHSH and LQKENI. J gave up 2 bases and V 6 bases, and 10 bases lay outside the gene matches. The CDR3 sequence is CASSVETGGAGNQPQHF. DNA of the CDR3: TGTGCCAGCTCGGTTGAGACAGGGGGCGCGGGCAATCAGCCCCAGCATTTT.

This chain connects TRBV7-9 to TRBJ1-2, with D uncertain. The CDR3 runs 15 residues. Germline CDR1 is SEHNR and CDR2 is FQNEAQ (reference sequence). V was cut by 5 bases and J by 5 bases, with 18 bases left in between. The CDR3 region is CASSRSSGRDYGYTF. The CDR3 DNA is TGTGCCAGCAGCCGTAGCTCGGGGAGGGATTATGGCTACACCTTC.

The gene calls are TRBV4-1 and TRBJ2-1; 11 nucleotides line up with TRBD2. J was trimmed by 6 bases and V by 0 bases; bases with no gene match: 4. The CDR3 extends over 16 amino acids. Germline lookup yields CDR1 MGHRA and CDR2 YSYEKL. The chain's CDR3 is CASSQDVTSGANEQFF. The CDR3 bases are TGCGCCAGCAGCCAAGATGTGACTAGCGGGGCCAATGAGCAGTTCTTC.

The chain couples TRBV30 to TRBJ2-7; possible D gene TRBD2, 5 bases. V lost 5 bases and J lost 0, with 8 bases in between. The length of the CDR3 is 12 residues. The germline gives CDR1 GTSNPN, CDR2 SVGIG (reference sequence). The CDR3 region has the DNA TGTGCCTGGGGCGACTACTCCTACGAGCAGTACTTC. Protein: CAWGDYSYEQYF.

V gene TRBV5-1 combines with J gene TRBJ1-1, with D unresolved. The germline gives CDR1 SGHRS, CDR2 YFSETQ. CDR3 size: 13 residues. V lost 0 bases and J 2 bases, leaving 5 bases between the germline ends. CDR3 DNA: TGCGCCAGCAGCTTGGTAGTTAACACTGAAGCTTTCTTT. Residues: CASSLVVNTEAFF.

This rearrangement joins TRBV7-2 to TRBJ2-3; TRBD1 matches 10 bases. The V gene end was trimmed by 4 bases and the J gene end by 2 bases; junction bases not matched to a gene: 3. This CDR3 has 15 amino acids. Germline V lookup: CDR1 SGHTA, CDR2 FQGNSA. Here the CDR3 reads CASSSTGGLTDTQYF. For the CDR3, the DNA is TGTGCCAGCAGCTCGACAGGGGGCCTCACAGATACGCAGTATTTT.

The chain joins TRBV5-6 to TRBJ1-3; D is possibly TRBD1 (6 bases). V was trimmed by 4 bases and J by 4 bases, leaving 15 bases between them. The CDR3 runs to 15 residues. The germline CDR1 and CDR2 sequences are SGHDT and YYEEEE. The CDR3 DNA reads as TGTGCCAGCAGCGCCCAAACAGGGAGCGGAAACACCATATATTTT. This gives the protein CASSAQTGSGNTIYF.

J is TRBJ2-5 and V is TRBV12-3 or TRBV12-4, with D possibly TRBD2 on 5 matching bases. V lost 6 bases and J lost 5, with 13 bases in between. CDR3 length: 13 residues. In DNA, the CDR3 is TGTGCCAGCAGCCTCACGGGGTGGGAGACCCAGTACTTC. The encoded protein is CASSLTGWETQYF.

The chain carries TRBV19 and TRBJ2-1; possible D gene TRBD2, 5 bases. CDR1 LNHDA and CDR2 SQIVND come from the germline V gene (reference sequence). Trimming left V 5 bases short and J 7 bases short, with 12 bases between. The CDR3 has 13 amino acids. CDR3 in amino acids: CASSWARLNEQFF. CDR3 bases: TGTGCCAGTAGTTGGGCTAGACTAAATGAGCAGTTCTTC.

V is TRBV19 and J is TRBJ1-5; TRBD1 aligns across 9 bases. There are 14 residues in the CDR3. The germline gives CDR1 LNHDA, CDR2 SQIVND (reference sequence). Losses at the gene ends were 4 bases for V and 6 bases for J; bases not matched to a gene: 4. The chain's CDR3 is CASSRGTGLQPQHF. In DNA form, the CDR3 reads TGTGCCAGTAGTAGGGGGACAGGGCTTCAGCCCCAGCATTTT. The full variable domain, with the rest looked up from reference TRBV19 and TRBJ1-5, is DGGITQSPKYLFRKEGQNVTLSCEQNLNHDAMYWYRQDPGQGLRLIYYSQIVNDFQKGDIAEGYSVSREKKESFPLTVTSAQKNPTAFYLCASSRGTGLQPQHFGDGTRLSIL.

The rearrangement joins TRBV11-2 to TRBJ2-1; TRBD2 agrees at 10 bases. Germline V CDR1 and CDR2: SGHAT, FQNNGV. Trimming cost V 5 bases and J 3 bases; bases outside gene matches: 10. The CDR3 is 17 amino acids. CDR3 region: CASSTASGGLNYNEQFF. DNA of the CDR3: TGTGCCAGCAGCACGGCTAGCGGGGGCCTCAACTACAATGAGCAGTTCTTC.

This clone was observed once. This chain's CDR3 is CASSQEGDEQFF. The CDR3 region has the DNA TGCGCCAGCAGCCAAGAAGGGGATGAGCAGTTCTTC. The chain joins TRBV4-1 to TRBJ2-1, with D tentatively TRBD1 (5 bases). Trimming pared 0 bases from V and 8 bases from J, leaving 5 bases between. The length of the CDR3 is 12 residues. Germline CDR1 reads MGHRA; CDR2 reads YSYEKL.

The chain couples TRBV9 to TRBJ2-2, with 8 bases that match TRBD1. V was clipped by 0 bases and J by 2 bases; unmatched bases: 12. Germline CDR1 SGDLS, CDR2 YYNGEE. This CDR3 contains 19 residues. CDR3 sequence: CASSVDPGQGRVNTGELFF. CDR3 nucleotide sequence: TGTGCCAGCAGCGTAGACCCCGGACAGGGTCGGGTTAACACCGGGGAGCTGTTTTTT.

The V call is TRBV7-9, the J call TRBJ1-5; 9 bases align to TRBD1. Germline loops: CDR1 SEHNR, CDR2 FQNEAQ (reference sequence). There are 15 residues in the CDR3. Trimming at V came to 8 bases and at J to 4 bases, leaving 9 bases not matched to a gene. CDR3 nucleotide sequence: TGTGCCAGCGACACCGGGACAGGGCAAAATCAGCCCCAGCATTTT. Protein: CASDTGTGQNQPQHF.

V and J are TRBV5-5 and TRBJ1-2, with 9 nucleotides matching TRBD1. Germline CDR1 SGHKS, CDR2 YYEKEE (reference sequence). Unmatched junction bases numbered 8, after V lost 0 bases and J lost 5 bases. The CDR3 runs 16 residues. This CDR3 is CASSLGLWDRAYGYTF. CDR3 nucleotide sequence: TGTGCCAGCAGCTTGGGCCTATGGGACAGGGCGTATGGCTACACCTTC.

In the case of this clone: The sample holds other DNA sequences that translate to the same CDR3. The rearrangement links TRBV18 to TRBJ2-7, with 11 bases aligning to TRBD1. V trimming: 3 bases; J trimming: 3 bases; junction bases outside the gene matches: 4. The length of the CDR3 is 15 residues. Per germline, CDR1 KGHSH and CDR2 LQKENI. CDR3 residues: CASSPGTGGIYEQYF. The DNA for the CDR3 is TGTGCCAGCTCACCTGGGACAGGGGGAATCTACGAGCAGTACTTC.

This chain joins TRBV6-1 and TRBJ1-2; TRBD1 is a possible D gene (6 bases). V lost 1 base, J lost 7 bases, and 10 bases lay in between. The CDR3 length is 13 residues. CDR1 is MNHNS, CDR2 SASEGT, per germline. CDR3 sequence (DNA): TGTGCCAGCAGTGAAGGGGGGCTGGGTGGCTACACCTTC. Translation: CASSEGGLGGYTF.

Details on this clone: The junction shows a germline mismatch at one end, possibly a read error. V usage is TRBV6-1 and J usage is TRBJ1-4; 7 positions agree with TRBD1. This CDR3 is 14 amino acids long. Germline CDR1 and CDR2: MNHNS and SASEGT. The CDR3 region has the DNA TGTGCCAGCACTGAACAGGGGATAAGTGAAAAACTGTTTTTT. This codes for CASTEQGISEKLFF.

This clone was detected once. The V call is TRBV28, the J call TRBJ1-4; 7 bases are a match to TRBD1. The CDR3 has 15 residues. The V gene's germline CDR1 is MDHEN and CDR2 SYDVKM. V lost 4 bases, J lost 3 bases, and 5 bases stayed unmatched. This CDR3 is CASSSTGEANEKLFF. The CDR3 nucleotides are TGTGCCAGCAGTTCAACAGGGGAGGCTAATGAAAAACTGTTTTTT.

The chain links TRBV18 to TRBJ2-3; 12 bases agree with TRBD2. Trimming at V came to 3 bases and at J to 2 bases, leaving 3 bases not matched to a gene. CDR3 size: 16 residues. The germline V gene encodes CDR1 KGHSH and CDR2 LQKENI. The CDR3 here is CASSPGLAGTTDTQYF. CDR3 nucleotides: TGTGCCAGCTCACCCGGACTAGCGGGGACCACAGATACGCAGTATTTT.

V and J are TRBV5-4 and TRBJ2-1; D may be TRBD2 (6 bases). The CDR3 sequence is 16 residues long. Per the germline V gene, CDR1 is SGHNT and CDR2 is YYREEE (reference sequence). The germline V and J ends were trimmed by 5 bases and 2 bases, with 17 bases remaining between them. The CDR3 loop reads CASSRERRAPYNEQFF. CDR3 sequence (DNA): TGTGCCAGCAGTAGGGAACGGAGGGCTCCCTACAATGAGCAGTTCTTC.

The rearrangement uses TRBV5-6 and TRBJ2-7; D is uncertain. The CDR3 length is 12 residues. Germline CDR1 and CDR2: SGHDT and YYEEEE. Trimming shortened V by 4 bases and J by 2 bases, and 7 bases separated the two germline ends. The CDR3 sequence is CASSESPYEQYF. CDR3 coding DNA: TGTGCCAGCAGCGAGTCCCCCTACGAGCAGTACTTC.

The chain links TRBV15 to TRBJ1-1; 10 bases match TRBD1. The junction had 4 bases not matched to a gene; V was cut back by 1 base and J by 14 bases. CDR1 LNHNV and CDR2 YYDKDF come from the germline V gene (reference sequence). The CDR3 covers 12 residues. The DNA of the CDR3 is TGTGCCACCAGCAGAGCGGGACAGGGGTTGTTCTTT. Encoded protein: CATSRAGQGLFF.